This T cell receptor beta chain came from a study of T cells in localized non-small cell lung cancer. Points on this clone: The target antigen is unknown.

Profiled with immunoSEQ multiplex PCR; TCRdb holds only in-frame clones, not every one. This repertoire shows some 30,000 clones, 78% found once; its top ten account for 36%. The CDR3 has 14 amino acids. Per the germline V gene, CDR1 is SGHTA and CDR2 is FQGTGA. V lost 5 bases and J 12 bases, leaving 23 bases between the germline ends. Whole-study findings and limits: Uninvolved adjacent lung had higher T cell clonality than tumor and all other tissues. One tumor region alone was sequenced, and heterogeneity therefore remains possible. A median approximately 57 of the top 100 tumor clones appeared in adjacent lung.

The chain couples TRBV7-3 to TRBJ2-7; D gene uncertain. The receptor's source is a male donor older than 55 with stage II squamous cell lung carcinoma. The sequencing used peripheral blood, collected before any cancer treatment. This CDR3 is CASSPGTGSVVLYF. CDR3 in DNA: TGTGCCAGCAGCCCCGGTACGGGTTCTGTGGTGTTGTACTTC.